Below, 18 T cell receptor beta chains from the same sample are listed, as sequenced in a study of blood T cell repertoires in COVID-19. The assay was immunoSEQ multiplex PCR, and TCRdb's table has in-frame clones only and misses some. The sample shows 280,000 or so clones, roughly 85% of them seen only once. Sequenced input: peripheral blood. All receptors derive from a human donor in a cohort sampled during active COVID-19.

The chain couples TRBV19 to TRBJ2-7, with 9 bases matching TRBD2. The CDR3 extends over 14 amino acids. Germline assignment: CDR1 LNHDA and CDR2 SQIVND (reference sequence). V lost 8 bases and J lost 7; bases outside the gene matches: 12. CDR3 nucleotide sequence: TGTGCCAGTTCGTCGGGACTAGCATGGCAAGAGCAGTACTTC. Translation gives CASSSGLAWQEQYF.

The V gene is TRBV4-1, the J gene TRBJ1-5; perhaps TRBD1 as D (5 bases). V lost 3 bases and J 6 bases, leaving 21 bases between the germline ends. Germline values: CDR1 MGHRA, CDR2 YSYEKL. The CDR3 covers 17 residues. CDR3 residues: CASSHTIDSYFSQPQHF. CDR3 nucleotide sequence: TGCGCCAGCAGCCATACTATCGACAGCTACTTTTCTCAGCCCCAGCATTTT.

The gene calls are TRBV15 and TRBJ2-1; 7 bases line up with TRBD2. V shed 0 bases and J 4 bases; nucleotides not matched to a gene: 6. Germline CDR1 reads LNHNV; CDR2 reads YYDKDF (reference sequence). CDR3 length equals 16 residues. CDR3 nucleotides: TGTGCCACCAGCAGAGAGGCGGGAGAGGTATACAATGAGCAGTTCTTC. Protein product: CATSREAGEVYNEQFF.

J is TRBJ1-5 and V is TRBV11-2, with TRBD1 matching over 7 bases. CDR3 length: 14 residues. V lost 5 bases and J lost 7; bases outside the gene matches: 8. Germline lookup yields CDR1 SGHAT and CDR2 FQNNGV. CDR3 region: CASSENRGRQPQHF. In DNA form, the CDR3 reads TGTGCCAGCAGCGAGAACAGGGGTCGCCAGCCCCAGCATTTT.

V and J are TRBV10-3 and TRBJ2-1; D remains unclear. The CDR3 has 15 amino acids. Germline V lookup: CDR1 ENHRY, CDR2 SYGVKD. Trimming cost V 3 bases and J 1 base, with 10 bases left between them. This CDR3 is CAISEKQPSYNEQFF. DNA of the CDR3: TGTGCCATCAGTGAAAAACAGCCTTCCTACAATGAGCAGTTCTTC.

This clone is a singleton in its sample. This rearrangement joins TRBV6-6 to TRBJ1-1; TRBD1 might be the D (6 bases). The V end lost 0 bases, the J end lost 4 bases, and 12 bases lay between the germline ends. This CDR3 has 15 amino acids. CDR1 and CDR2 (germline): MNHNY, SVGAGI (reference sequence). The CDR3 is CASSYSAGAGTEAFF. The DNA for the CDR3 is TGTGCCAGCAGTTACTCAGCAGGGGCTGGCACTGAAGCTTTCTTT.

The chain has TRBV5-8 and TRBJ2-5; tentatively, D is TRBD2 (6 bases). Germline V CDR1 and CDR2: SGHTS, YDEGEE. CDR3 length: 14 residues. The V end was cut by 8 bases, the J end by 7 bases, with 21 bases between. The DNA of the CDR3 is TGTGCCAGTATCGAGCGGGTGCTGGTAGGGACCCAGTACTTC. Its translation is CASIERVLVGTQYF.

In its sample, this clone was seen a few times. CDR3: CASSGWTGPLASTDTQYF. In DNA, the CDR3 is TGTGCCAGCAGCGGGTGGACAGGTCCCCTCGCAAGCACAGATACGCAGTATTTT. The rearrangement uses TRBV7-9 and TRBJ2-3; 7 bases are shared with TRBD1. Losses at the gene ends were 5 bases for V and 0 bases for J; bases not matched to a gene: 14. Germline CDR1 and CDR2: SEHNR and FQNEAQ (reference sequence). There are 18 residues in the CDR3.

This clone appeared a single time. The V and J genes are TRBV4-1 and TRBJ2-1; 12 bases align to TRBD2. The CDR3 consists of 21 residues. The V and J ends lost 1 base and 6 bases, in that order; junction bases with no gene match: 19. Germline V gives CDR1 MGHRA, CDR2 YSYEKL. The CDR3 sequence is CASSQADRGRASGRVGNEQFF. The CDR3 bases are TGCGCCAGCAGCCAAGCGGACAGGGGAAGGGCTAGCGGGAGGGTTGGCAATGAGCAGTTCTTC.

The chain recombines TRBV5-4 with TRBJ2-1, with a possible D match to TRBD2 (6 bases). This CDR3 has 15 amino acids. The V gene lost 0 bases and the J gene lost 2 bases, with 9 bases spanning the gap. CDR1 SGHNT and CDR2 YYREEE come from the germline V gene (reference sequence). The CDR3 DNA sequence: TGTGCCAGCAGCTTGGGCGGGACTGCCTACAATGAGCAGTTCTTC. It is translated as CASSLGGTAYNEQFF.

The rearrangement links TRBV30 to TRBJ1-1; weak D call: TRBD1 (5 bases). The germline V and J ends were trimmed by 8 bases and 0 bases, with 10 bases remaining between them. The germline CDR1 and CDR2 sequences are GTSNPN and SVGIG (reference sequence). CDR3 length: 12 residues. The CDR3 spells CAMGRLNTEAFF. CDR3 DNA: TGTGCCATGGGGCGGCTGAACACTGAAGCTTTCTTT.

V usage is TRBV11-2 and J usage is TRBJ2-3; 8 bases align to TRBD2. The ends lost 4 bases at V and 5 bases at J; junction bases unmatched: 11. This CDR3 has 16 amino acids. The germline gives CDR1 SGHAT, CDR2 FQNNGV. The CDR3 bases are TGTGCCAGCAGCTCCAACCCTAGCGGGTCCGTAGATACGCAGTATTTT. Translating gives CASSSNPSGSVDTQYF.

The V call is TRBV5-4, the J call TRBJ1-2; 8 positions agree with TRBD1. After removal of 0 bases from V and 5 bases from J, the junction contained 9 bases not matched to a gene. The CDR3 spans 16 residues. Germline V lookup: CDR1 SGHNT, CDR2 YYREEE (reference sequence). The CDR3 coding sequence is TGTGCCAGCAGCTTGGTTACAGGGGGGCCCTTGTATGGCTACACCTTC. Encoded protein: CASSLVTGGPLYGYTF. Together with reference TRBV5-4 and TRBJ1-2, the CDR3 gives the full variable domain: ETGVTQSPTHLIKTRGQQVTLRCSSQSGHNTVSWYQQALGQGPQFIFQYYREEENGRGNFPPRFSGLQFPNYSSELNVNALELDDSALYLCASSLVTGGPLYGYTFGSGTRLTVV.

This chain joins TRBV6-5 and TRBJ2-7; 9 nucleotides line up with TRBD1. The V and J ends lost 2 bases and 6 bases, in that order; junction bases with no gene match: 5. Germline V gene data show CDR1 as MNHEY and CDR2 as SVGAGI. The CDR3 is made up of 14 amino acids. The CDR3 sequence is CASSYPGQGAEQYF. The DNA of the CDR3 is TGTGCCAGCAGTTACCCGGGACAGGGAGCCGAGCAGTACTTC.

The chain links TRBV7-6 to TRBJ2-4, with 10 bases fitting TRBD2. The CDR3 loop spans 18 amino acids. V was clipped by 5 bases and J by 1 base; unmatched bases: 11. Germline loops: CDR1 SGHVS, CDR2 FNYEAQ. The CDR3 coding sequence is TGTGCCAGCAGCCCAGGCAGCGGGAGGGCCTGGGCCAAAAACATTCAGTACTTC. Translation gives CASSPGSGRAWAKNIQYF.

This chain uses TRBV19 with TRBJ2-5; 8 bases line up with TRBD1. Unmatched junction bases numbered 5, after V lost 6 bases and J lost 5 bases. Germline V gene sequence: CDR1 LNHDA, CDR2 SQIVND (reference sequence). There are 13 residues in the CDR3. The CDR3 reads CASSPGGGETQYF. DNA for the CDR3: TGTGCCAGTAGCCCAGGGGGCGGCGAGACCCAGTACTTC.

This clone was recorded only once. V and J are TRBV4-1 and TRBJ2-5, with 7 bases matching TRBD2. Germline-derived CDR1 and CDR2 are MGHRA and YSYEKL. The CDR3 covers 15 residues. V lost 1 base to trimming and J lost 5 bases; unmatched junction nucleotides: 7. As DNA, the CDR3 is TGCGCCAGCAGCCAAGCAGGCGGGGGAGGGGAGACCCAGTACTTC. Protein sequence: CASSQAGGGGETQYF.

This sequence joins TRBV5-6 and TRBJ1-1; TRBD1 might be the D (6 bases). V was clipped by 1 base and J by 4 bases, with 8 bases between them. CDR1 and CDR2 (germline): SGHDT, YYEEEE. The CDR3 is made up of 13 amino acids. The CDR3 is CASSLNRATEAFF. Here the CDR3 DNA reads TGTGCCAGCAGCTTGAACAGGGCCACTGAAGCTTTCTTT.